A selection of T cell receptor beta chains follows, all from one sample in a study of shared clonotypes between healthy human individuals. Produced via immunoSEQ multiplex PCR; TCRdb's table is partial and in-frame only. The sample lists more than 1 million clones; roughly 74% were seen once. The sample consisted of memory CD4+ T cells from PBMCs. Source of these receptors: a man younger than 30 in good health. Some clones in this sample may be carry-over from other donors' samples. The CDR3 runs from the conserved cysteine through the conserved F or W. A row's size may be missing; if present it is once, few, many or a size class.

TRBV9	NA	TRBJ2-3	CASSVAPSTDTQYF
TRBV9	NA	TRBJ2-1	CASSVGAGSYNEQFF
TRBV6-1	NA	TRBJ2-7	CASSGGRGQNEQYF
TRBV9	NA	TRBJ2-1	CASSVVITGRDEQFF
TRBV29-1	NA	TRBJ2-1	CSVAPLDEQFF
TRBV14	NA	TRBJ1-1	CASSHPPRSTEAFF
TRBV18	NA	TRBJ2-2	CASSDNSGQRTGELFF
TRBV29-1	NA	TRBJ2-3	CSVEDKGPDTQYF
TRBV5-1	NA	TRBJ2-1	CASRLNNEQFF
TRBV11-2	NA	TRBJ2-6	CASSASYSGANVLTF
TRBV28	NA	TRBJ1-1	CASSLGQLNTEAFF
TRBV2	NA	TRBJ2-1	CASRPGTSGWNEQFF
TRBV28	NA	TRBJ2-1	CASSSSGAGSYNEQFF
TRBV5-4	NA	TRBJ1-2	CASSSGQGSYGYTF
TRBV18	NA	TRBJ2-2	CASSLMGGELFF
TRBV6-5	few	TRBJ2-2	CASSSSGRIAGELFF
TRBV19	NA	TRBJ2-5	CASSMGLAGIQETQYF
TRBV2	NA	TRBJ1-5	CASSQGRGEWQPQHF
TRBV7-3	NA	TRBJ1-1	CASSLYGQTEAFF
TRBV10-3	NA	TRBJ1-3	CAISESRGSDTIYF
TRBV28	NA	TRBJ2-1	CASRFRGLRNNEQFF
TRBV27	NA	TRBJ1-2	CASSSGTGEGYTF
TRBV2	once	TRBJ1-2	CASSVARSAFGTGNYGYTF
TRBV7-2	few	TRBJ2-1	CASSLVGGGQSNEQFF
TRBV6-5	NA	TRBJ2-1	CASSPGTSNEQFF
TRBV6-5	NA	TRBJ2-3	CASIQSGTDTQYF
TRBV30	few	TRBJ1-5	CAWSENSNQPQHF
TRBV28	NA	TRBJ2-7	CASSYRQGVTYEQYF
TRBV7-2	NA	TRBJ2-5	CASSLSGLRVRQETQYF
TRBV11-2	NA	TRBJ2-1	CASSSDRTRVSNEQFF
TRBV25-1	NA	TRBJ2-5	CASSPPDRGLETQYF
TRBV18	NA	TRBJ2-7	CASSPTLASYEQYF
TRBV5-1	few	TRBJ1-1	CASSLDPFKQEAFF
TRBV6-6	once	TRBJ2-7	CASSRLAAYEQYF
TRBV6-5	NA	TRBJ1-5	CATKVSYNQPQHF
TRBV28	NA	TRBJ1-2	CASSFLDEPYGYTF
TRBV28	NA	TRBJ1-2	CASLRSGAVYGYTF
TRBV6-6	NA	TRBJ1-1	CASSYYRGNTEAFF
TRBV30	NA	TRBJ2-7	CAWSEDRGPYEQYF
TRBV10-3	once	TRBJ2-3	CAMRGTQTDTQYF
TRBV7-9	NA	TRBJ1-1	CASSLVEPFF
TRBV4-3	NA	TRBJ1-1	CASSQEPGTEAFF
TRBV5-6	NA	TRBJ2-5	CASSWGRQASNQETQYF
TRBV10-3	once	TRBJ1-5	CAIREGNQPQHF
TRBV28	NA	TRBJ1-1	CASRTVYDRRGDTEAFF
TRBV5-1	NA	TRBJ2-2	CASSITGQGGTGELFF
TRBV7-2	NA	TRBJ2-1	CASSPWGGTSGSIKQFF
TRBV10-1	NA	TRBJ1-2	CASSRTVRGYTF
TRBV7-2	NA	TRBJ1-4	CASSLLAGAVEKLFF